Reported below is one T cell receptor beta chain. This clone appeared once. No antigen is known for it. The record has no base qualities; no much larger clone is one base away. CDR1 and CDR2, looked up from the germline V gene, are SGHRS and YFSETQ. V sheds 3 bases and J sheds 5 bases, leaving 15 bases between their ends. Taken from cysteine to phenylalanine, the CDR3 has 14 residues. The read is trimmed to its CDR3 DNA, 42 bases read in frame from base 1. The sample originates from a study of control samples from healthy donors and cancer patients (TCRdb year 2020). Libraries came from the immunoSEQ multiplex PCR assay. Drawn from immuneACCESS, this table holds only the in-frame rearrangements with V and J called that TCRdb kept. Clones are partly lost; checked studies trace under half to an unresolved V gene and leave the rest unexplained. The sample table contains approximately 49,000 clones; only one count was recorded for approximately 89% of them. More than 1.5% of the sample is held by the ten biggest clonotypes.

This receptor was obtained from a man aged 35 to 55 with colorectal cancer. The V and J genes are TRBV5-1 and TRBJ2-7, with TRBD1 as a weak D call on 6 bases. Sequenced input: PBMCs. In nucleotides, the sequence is TGCGCCAGCAGCTGGGGCACAGGGAGTAACGAGCAGTACTTC. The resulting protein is CASSWGTGSNEQYF.